This passage covers 20 T cell receptor beta chains from one sample sequenced in a study of CD8 T cells in ankylosing spondylitis. MiXCR was run by TCRdb on the 5' RACE reads, yielding one entry per CDR3 protein. The sample holds some 200,000 distinct CDR3 sequences, about 18% seen once. The sample taken for sequencing was blood, either unsorted or a sorted T cell fraction (not recorded which). All receptors come from a male donor between 5 and 35 years old with ankylosing spondylitis or in good health (not recorded which).

This clonotype was counted many times. This sequence joins TRBV4-1 and TRBJ2-1, with D unresolved. The CDR3 sequence is 14 residues long. CDR1 and CDR2 (germline): MGHRA, YSYEKL. The V end lost 2 bases, the J end lost 4 bases, and 9 bases lay between the germline ends. CDR3 in DNA: TGCGCCAGCAGCCAAAAAACGGTATACAATGAGCAGTTCTTC. Protein product: CASSQKTVYNEQFF.

This clonotype was seen at least ten times. V usage is TRBV28 and J usage is TRBJ2-1; 9 bases line up with TRBD2. This CDR3 has 14 residues. J was trimmed by 4 bases and V by 7 bases; bases with no gene match: 5. Per germline, CDR1 MDHEN and CDR2 SYDVKM. The CDR3 sequence: CASTAGGSYNEQFF. Written as DNA, the CDR3 is TGTGCCAGCACGGCGGGAGGGTCTTACAATGAGCAGTTCTTC.

There are many counts of this clonotype. The rearrangement links TRBV6-2 or TRBV6-3 to TRBJ2-7; the D is unclear. The germline V gene encodes CDR1 MNHEY and CDR2 SVGEGT. Trimming left V 6 bases short and J 5 bases short, with 8 bases between. The CDR3 runs to 11 residues. In nucleotides, the CDR3 is TGTGCCAGCAGCACGGGTCACGAGCAGTACGTC. Amino acids: CASSTGHEQYV.

This clonotype was seen ten or more times. The chain uses TRBV28 and TRBJ2-1; 7 bases map to TRBD2. The junction had 15 bases not matched to a gene; V was cut back by 6 bases and J by 7 bases. CDR3 size: 16 residues. The germline V gene encodes CDR1 MDHEN and CDR2 SYDVKM. CDR3 DNA: TGTGCCAGCAGGGTTGAGGGCGGGAGTCTAATGAATGAGCAGTTCTTC. Amino acids: CASRVEGGSLMNEQFF.

This clonotype occurred many times. The chain couples TRBV20-1 to TRBJ2-1; TRBD2 aligns across 7 bases. The germline V gene encodes CDR1 DFQATT and CDR2 SNEGSKA (reference sequence). The trim removed 6 bases at V and 2 bases at J, leaving 7 bases unmatched. CDR3 length: 14 residues. The CDR3 region has the DNA TGCAGTGCGGGACTACAAGCTGCCTACAATGAGCAGTTCTTC. Translating it yields CSAGLQAAYNEQFF.

This clonotype was observed many times. The rearrangement uses TRBV6-2 or TRBV6-3 and TRBJ1-1; D not certain. CDR3 length: 12 residues. Germline V gene lookup returns CDR1 MNHEY and CDR2 SVGEGT. V lost 0 bases and J lost 4, with 3 bases in between. The CDR3 nucleotides are TGTGCCAGCAGTTACTCCCCCACTGAAGCTTTCTTT. The encoded protein is CASSYSPTEAFF.

This clonotype was counted many times. The CDR3 loop reads CSVGTREPYEQYF. The CDR3 DNA reads TGCAGCGTGGGGACGCGGGAACCCTACGAGCAGTACTTC. V is TRBV29-1 and J is TRBJ2-7, with a tentative D call TRBD2 (6 bases). Germline V CDR1 and CDR2: SQVTM, ANQGSEA. The CDR3 loop spans 13 amino acids. V was pared by 6 bases and J by 2 bases, with 14 bases between.

This clonotype was recorded at least ten times. V gene TRBV15 combines with J gene TRBJ2-3; D may be TRBD1 or TRBD2 (6 bases each). Germline-derived CDR1 and CDR2 are LNHNV and YYDKDF (reference sequence). V was shortened by 5 bases and J by 4 bases, with 22 bases between the two germline ends. This CDR3 is built from 17 residues. CDR3 sequence: CATSWDGGGGRADTQYF. In DNA, the CDR3 is TGTGCCACCAGCTGGGACGGCGGAGGGGGAAGGGCAGATACGCAGTATTTT.

This clonotype was seen at least ten times. The chain combines TRBV5-6 with TRBJ2-6; D gene ambiguous. CDR3 size: 16 residues. Germline values: CDR1 SGHDT, CDR2 YYEEEE. V lost 2 bases and J 0 bases, leaving 9 bases between the germline ends. CDR3 loop: CASSLGHISGANVLTF. In nucleotides, the CDR3 is TGTGCCAGCAGCTTAGGGCACATCTCTGGGGCCAACGTCCTGACTTTC.

This clonotype was counted many times. The chain has TRBV12-3 or TRBV12-4 and TRBJ2-3; 16 bases fit TRBD2. The junction had 17 bases not matched to a gene; V was cut back by 11 bases and J by 6 bases. The CDR3 is made up of 18 amino acids. As DNA, the CDR3 is TGTGCCGTCAAGGGACTAGCGGGAGGGCCCTCTGTGTTGGATACGCAGTATTTT. Its translation: CAVKGLAGGPSVLDTQYF.

This clonotype came up many times. The chain links TRBV24-1 to TRBJ1-5, with a possible D match to TRBD1 (5 bases). V shed 5 bases and J shed 7 bases, with 11 bases lying between them. From germline, CDR1 is KGHDR and CDR2 SFDVKD. CDR3 size: 13 residues. In DNA form, the CDR3 reads TGTGCCACCAGTGGGGGGAGGTGGCAGCCCCAGCATTTT. This sequence encodes CATSGGRWQPQHF.

There are many counts of this clonotype. The chain joins TRBV5-1 to TRBJ2-1; D unresolved. Germline CDR1 SGHRS, CDR2 YFSETQ. The germline V and J ends were trimmed by 2 bases and 1 base, with 10 bases remaining between them. The CDR3 totals 15 residues. The CDR3 spells CASSLSLQSYNEQFF. The DNA for the CDR3 is TGCGCCAGCAGCTTATCGCTACAATCCTACAATGAGCAGTTCTTC.

This clonotype was recorded at least ten times. The J gene is TRBJ2-2, the V gene TRBV29-1, with 11 nucleotides matching TRBD2. The V gene's germline CDR1 is SQVTM and CDR2 ANQGSEA. The CDR3 length is 14 residues. The DNA for the CDR3 is TGCGCCTTAGCGGGAGGGCCGCACACCGGGGAGCTGTTTTTT. Residues: CALAGGPHTGELFF.

This chain uses TRBV4-1 with TRBJ2-1; 8 positions agree with TRBD1. This CDR3 has 20 residues. V was clipped by 4 bases and J by 2 bases; unmatched bases: 19. Germline V gives CDR1 MGHRA, CDR2 YSYEKL. CDR3 protein: CASSPNPTLGQGLPYNEQFF. The CDR3 region has the DNA TGCGCCAGCAGCCCAAACCCAACATTAGGACAGGGCCTCCCCTACAATGAGCAGTTCTTC.

The V and J genes are TRBV19 and TRBJ1-2, with D perhaps TRBD1 (6 bases). This CDR3 region has 16 residues. From germline, CDR1 is LNHDA and CDR2 SQIVND (reference sequence). V lost 5 bases and J lost 4, with 20 bases in between. The CDR3, as DNA: TGTGCCAGTAGTCTGATAGGAGGGGACATCCTCTATGGCTACACCTTC. Translation gives CASSLIGGDILYGYTF. Together with reference TRBV19 and TRBJ1-2, the CDR3 gives the full variable domain: DGGITQSPKYLFRKEGQNVTLSCEQNLNHDAMYWYRQDPGQGLRLIYYSQIVNDFQKGDIAEGYSVSREKKESFPLTVTSAQKNPTAFYLCASSLIGGDILYGYTFGSGTRLTVV.

The chain carries TRBV29-1 and TRBJ2-1; no reliable D call. Trimming pared 5 bases from V and 0 bases from J, leaving 8 bases between. Germline values: CDR1 SQVTM, CDR2 ANQGSEA. The CDR3 loop spans 13 amino acids. This chain's CDR3 is CSVYGVSYNEQFF. CDR3 bases: TGCAGCGTTTATGGGGTCTCCTACAATGAGCAGTTCTTC.

This clonotype was counted at least ten times. The rearrangement links TRBV7-2 to TRBJ2-7; tentative D call: TRBD1 (6 bases). The germline V and J ends were trimmed by 2 bases and 4 bases, with 15 bases remaining between them. Per the germline V gene, CDR1 is SGHTA and CDR2 is FQGNSA. This CDR3 is built from 15 residues. The CDR3 reads CASSLRAGDSYEQYF. In DNA form, the CDR3 reads TGTGCCAGCAGCTTAAGGGCAGGGGATTCGTACGAGCAGTACTTC.

The table lists this clonotype with many counts. The chain couples TRBV4-1 to TRBJ2-7; D may be TRBD1 (6 bases). V lost 4 bases and J lost 2, with 9 bases in between. Germline V gene data show CDR1 as MGHRA and CDR2 as YSYEKL. The CDR3 contains 13 residues. Written as DNA, the CDR3 is TGCGCCAGCAGCCTCCGGGACACCTACGAGCAGTACGTC. This gives the protein CASSLRDTYEQYV.

Ten or more counts support this clonotype. The rearrangement uses TRBV7-9 and TRBJ1-2; possible D gene TRBD1, 6 bases. V gave up 1 base and J gave up 6 bases, with 15 bases separating them. CDR1 is SEHNR, CDR2 FQNEAQ, per germline (reference sequence). This CDR3 contains 15 residues. The CDR3 region is CASSLGGRGVDGYTF. Here the CDR3 DNA reads TGTGCCAGCAGCTTAGGGGGGCGAGGGGTTGATGGCTACACCTTC.

This clonotype has just a few counts. This chain links TRBV6-5 with TRBJ2-6; 7 bases are shared with TRBD1. The V and J ends lost 0 bases and 1 base, in that order; junction bases with no gene match: 9. Per germline, CDR1 MNHEY and CDR2 SVGAGI. The CDR3 has 19 residues. The CDR3 loop is CASSYSPGQSRSGANVLTF. DNA for the CDR3: TGTGCCAGCAGTTACTCACCGGGACAGAGTCGGTCTGGGGCCAACGTCCTGACTTTC.